This TCR beta chain appears in the sequencing data of a study of neurological immune-mediated disorders. Unsorted libraries were generated from 2 million PBMCs. These cells had been stored in RNAlater at -80 C. Broader study findings: None of the CDR3 amino acid sequences of expanded clones were shared across subjects, and this suggested private repertoires in all groups.

Trimming stripped 5 bases from V and 0 bases from J, with 14 bases between. The CDR3 contains 15 residues. CDR1 is SEHNR and CDR2 is FQNEAQ in the germline V gene (reference sequence). This clonotype was observed at least ten times. The target antigen is unknown. The authors produced cDNA by 5'RACE using 10-nucleotide random UMIs. The authors obtained over 170 million TCR-beta sequences from 15-18 subjects per sequencing run. TCRdb independently ran MiXCR on the 5' RACE reads; one entry per CDR3 protein. The table records 25,000 to 35,000 distinct CDR3 sequences, around 16% of them present only once. The specimen sequenced was PBMCs. The receptor's source is a man in his 70s in good health. The genes are TRBV7-9 and TRBJ2-7; D tentatively fits TRBD1 or TRBD2 (5 bases each). DNA for the CDR3: TGTGCCAGCAGCACAGATGGGGGAAGCTCCTACGAGCAGTACTTC. Encoded protein: CASSTDGGSSYEQYF. Drawing the rest from reference TRBV7-9 and TRBJ2-7, the complete variable domain is DTGVSQNPRHKITKRGQNVTFRCDPISEHNRLYWYRQTLGQGPEFLTYFQNEAQLEKSRLLSDRFSAERPKGSFSTLEIQRTEQGDSAMYLCASSTDGGSSYEQYFGPGTRLTVT.